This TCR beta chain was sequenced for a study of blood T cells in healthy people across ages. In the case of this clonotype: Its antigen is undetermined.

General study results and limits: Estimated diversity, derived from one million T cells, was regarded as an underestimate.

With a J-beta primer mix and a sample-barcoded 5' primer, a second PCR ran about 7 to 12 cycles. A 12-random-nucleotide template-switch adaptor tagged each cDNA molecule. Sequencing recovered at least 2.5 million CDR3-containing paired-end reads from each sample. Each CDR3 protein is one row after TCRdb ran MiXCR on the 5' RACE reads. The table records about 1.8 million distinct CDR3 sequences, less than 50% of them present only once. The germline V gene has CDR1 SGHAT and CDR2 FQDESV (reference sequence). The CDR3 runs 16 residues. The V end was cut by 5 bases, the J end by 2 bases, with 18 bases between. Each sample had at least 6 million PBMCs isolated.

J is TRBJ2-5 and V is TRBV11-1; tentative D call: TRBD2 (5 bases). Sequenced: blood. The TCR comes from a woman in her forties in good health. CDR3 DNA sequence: TGTGCCAGCAGCCTATACCGTGAGGGCAGACAAGAGACCCAGTACTTC. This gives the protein CASSLYREGRQETQYF.